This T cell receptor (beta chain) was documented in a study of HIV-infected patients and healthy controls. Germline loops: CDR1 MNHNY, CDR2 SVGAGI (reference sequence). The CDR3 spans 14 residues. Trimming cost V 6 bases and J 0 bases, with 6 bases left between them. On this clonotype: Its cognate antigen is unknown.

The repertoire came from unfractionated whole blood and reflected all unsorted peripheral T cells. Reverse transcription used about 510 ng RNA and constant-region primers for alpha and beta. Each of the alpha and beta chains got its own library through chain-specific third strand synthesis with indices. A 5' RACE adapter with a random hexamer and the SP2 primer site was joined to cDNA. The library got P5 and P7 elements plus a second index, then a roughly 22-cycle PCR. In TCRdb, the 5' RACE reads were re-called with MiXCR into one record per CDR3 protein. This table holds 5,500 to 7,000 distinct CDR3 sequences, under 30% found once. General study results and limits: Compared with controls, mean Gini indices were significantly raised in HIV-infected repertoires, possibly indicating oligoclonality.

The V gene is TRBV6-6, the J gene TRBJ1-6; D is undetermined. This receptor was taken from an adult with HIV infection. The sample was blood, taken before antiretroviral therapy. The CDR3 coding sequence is TGTGCCAGCAGCCACGCCTCCTATAATTCACCCCTCCACTTT. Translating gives CASSHASYNSPLHF.